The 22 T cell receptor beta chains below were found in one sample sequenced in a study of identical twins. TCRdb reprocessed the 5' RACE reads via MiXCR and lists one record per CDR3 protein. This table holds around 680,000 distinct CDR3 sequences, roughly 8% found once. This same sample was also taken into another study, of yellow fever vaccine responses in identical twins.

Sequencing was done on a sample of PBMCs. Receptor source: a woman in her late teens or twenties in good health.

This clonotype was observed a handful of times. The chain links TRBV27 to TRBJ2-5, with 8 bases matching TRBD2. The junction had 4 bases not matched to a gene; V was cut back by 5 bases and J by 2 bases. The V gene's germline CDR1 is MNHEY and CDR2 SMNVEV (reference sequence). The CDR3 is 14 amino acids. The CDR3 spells CASSPTSGQETQYF. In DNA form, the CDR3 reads TGTGCCAGCAGTCCCACTAGCGGACAAGAGACCCAGTACTTC.

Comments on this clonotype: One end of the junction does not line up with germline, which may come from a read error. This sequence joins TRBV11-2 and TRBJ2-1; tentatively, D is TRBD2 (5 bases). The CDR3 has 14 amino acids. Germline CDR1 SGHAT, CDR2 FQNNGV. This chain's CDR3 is CASSLGRSCNEQFF. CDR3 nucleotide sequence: TGTGCCAGCAGCTTAGGGAGGTCCTGCAATGAGCAGTTCTTC.

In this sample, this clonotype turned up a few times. CDR3 loop: CATSRDGTKGTGELFF. The CDR3 DNA reads as TGTGCCACCAGCAGAGATGGGACTAAGGGCACCGGGGAGCTGTTTTTT. The chain combines TRBV15 with TRBJ2-2; 7 nucleotides agree with TRBD2. V lost 0 bases to trimming and J lost 4 bases; unmatched junction nucleotides: 5. This CDR3 region has 16 residues. Germline V gene data show CDR1 as LNHNV and CDR2 as YYDKDF (reference sequence).

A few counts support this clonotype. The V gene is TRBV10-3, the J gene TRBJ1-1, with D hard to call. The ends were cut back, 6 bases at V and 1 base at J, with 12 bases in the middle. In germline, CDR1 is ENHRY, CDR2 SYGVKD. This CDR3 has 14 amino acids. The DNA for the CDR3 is TGTGCCATCAGGGGGATGGCCCAGAACACTGAAGCTTTCTTT. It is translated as CAIRGMAQNTEAFF.

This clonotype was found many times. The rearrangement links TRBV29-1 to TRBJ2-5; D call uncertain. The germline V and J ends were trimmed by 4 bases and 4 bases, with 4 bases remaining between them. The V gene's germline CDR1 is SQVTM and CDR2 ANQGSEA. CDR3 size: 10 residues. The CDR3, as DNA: TGCAGCGTTGGATCAGAGACCCAGTACTTC. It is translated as CSVGSETQYF.

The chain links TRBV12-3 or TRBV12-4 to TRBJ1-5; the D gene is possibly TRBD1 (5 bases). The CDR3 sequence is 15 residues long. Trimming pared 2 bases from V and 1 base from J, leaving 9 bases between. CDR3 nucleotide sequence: TGTGCCAGCAGTTTATTTTGGGACAGCAATCAGCCCCAGCATTTT. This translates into CASSLFWDSNQPQHF.

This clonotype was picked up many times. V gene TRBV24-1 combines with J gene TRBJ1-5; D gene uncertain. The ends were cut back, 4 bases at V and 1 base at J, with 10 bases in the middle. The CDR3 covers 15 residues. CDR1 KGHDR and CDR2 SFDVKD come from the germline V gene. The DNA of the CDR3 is TGTGCCACCAGTGACTCGGTTACCAGCAATCAGCCCCAGCATTTT. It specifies CATSDSVTSNQPQHF.

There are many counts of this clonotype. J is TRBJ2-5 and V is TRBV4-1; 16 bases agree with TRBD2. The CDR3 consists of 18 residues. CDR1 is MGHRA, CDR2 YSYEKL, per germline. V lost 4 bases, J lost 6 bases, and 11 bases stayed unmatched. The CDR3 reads CASSPPGLAGGREKTQYF. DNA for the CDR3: TGCGCCAGCAGCCCCCCGGGACTAGCGGGAGGGAGGGAGAAGACCCAGTACTTC.

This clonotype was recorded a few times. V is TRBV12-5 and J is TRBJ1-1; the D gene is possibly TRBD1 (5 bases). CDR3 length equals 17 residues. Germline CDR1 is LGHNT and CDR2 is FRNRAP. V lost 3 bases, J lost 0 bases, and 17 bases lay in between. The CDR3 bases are TGTGCTAGTGGTTTTGGGGGAAAAGATCACATGAACACTGAAGCTTTCTTT. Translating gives CASGFGGKDHMNTEAFF.

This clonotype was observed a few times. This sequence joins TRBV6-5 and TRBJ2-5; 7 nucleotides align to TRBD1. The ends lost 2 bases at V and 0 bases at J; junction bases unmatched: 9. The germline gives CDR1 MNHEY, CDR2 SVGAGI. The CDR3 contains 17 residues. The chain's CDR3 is CASSYSRDSADQETQYF. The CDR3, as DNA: TGTGCCAGCAGTTACAGCAGGGACAGCGCGGACCAAGAGACCCAGTACTTC.

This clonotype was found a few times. The DNA for the CDR3 is TGTGCCAGCAGTGACGTAGCGGGAGTTACAGATACGCAGTATTTT. Translating gives CASSDVAGVTDTQYF. The chain combines TRBV6-4 with TRBJ2-3; TRBD2 aligns across 9 bases. The CDR3 extends over 15 amino acids. CDR1 and CDR2 (germline): MRHNA, SNTAGT. V was clipped by 2 bases and J by 3 bases; unmatched bases: 3.

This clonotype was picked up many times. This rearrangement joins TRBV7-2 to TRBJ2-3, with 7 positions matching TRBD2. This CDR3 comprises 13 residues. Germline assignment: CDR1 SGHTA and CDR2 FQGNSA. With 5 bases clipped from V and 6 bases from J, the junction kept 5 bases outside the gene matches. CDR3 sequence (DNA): TGTGCCAGCAGCCTCGGACTAGACGATACGCAGTATTTT. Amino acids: CASSLGLDDTQYF.

The CDR3 DNA reads as TGTGCCAGCAGTTTAGGACAGGGGGCTCAGCCCCAGCATTTT. Amino acids: CASSLGQGAQPQHF. The rearrangement links TRBV28 to TRBJ1-5, with 11 bases lining up with TRBD1. The length of the CDR3 is 14 residues. J gave up 6 bases and V 2 bases, and 0 bases lay outside the gene matches. Per the germline V gene, CDR1 is MDHEN and CDR2 is SYDVKM.

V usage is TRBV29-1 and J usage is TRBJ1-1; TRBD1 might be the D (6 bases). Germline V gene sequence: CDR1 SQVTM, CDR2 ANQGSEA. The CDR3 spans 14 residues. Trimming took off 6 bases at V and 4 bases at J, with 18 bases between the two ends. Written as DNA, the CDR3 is TGCAGCGTCCACCCGGGGGGCGGGGGCACTGAAGCTTTCTTT. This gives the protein CSVHPGGGGTEAFF.

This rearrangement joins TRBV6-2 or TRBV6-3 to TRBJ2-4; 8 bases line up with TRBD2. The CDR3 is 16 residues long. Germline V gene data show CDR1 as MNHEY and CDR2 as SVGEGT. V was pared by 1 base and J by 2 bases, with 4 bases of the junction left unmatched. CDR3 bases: TGTGCCAGCAGTTACTGGGGACTAGGAACCAAAAACATTCAGTACTTC. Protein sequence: CASSYWGLGTKNIQYF.

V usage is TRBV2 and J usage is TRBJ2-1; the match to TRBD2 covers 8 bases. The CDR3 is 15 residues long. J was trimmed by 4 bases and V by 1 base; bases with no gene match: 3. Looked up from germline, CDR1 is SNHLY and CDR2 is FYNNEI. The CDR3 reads CASSEVTSGYNEQFF. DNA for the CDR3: TGTGCCAGCAGTGAAGTCACTAGCGGTTACAATGAGCAGTTCTTC.

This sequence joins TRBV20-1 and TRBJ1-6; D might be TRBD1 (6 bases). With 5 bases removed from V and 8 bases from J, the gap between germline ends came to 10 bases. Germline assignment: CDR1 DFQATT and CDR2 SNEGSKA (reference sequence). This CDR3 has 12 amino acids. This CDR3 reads CSAPYRDSPLHF. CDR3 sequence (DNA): TGCAGTGCTCCTTACAGGGATTCACCCCTCCACTTT.

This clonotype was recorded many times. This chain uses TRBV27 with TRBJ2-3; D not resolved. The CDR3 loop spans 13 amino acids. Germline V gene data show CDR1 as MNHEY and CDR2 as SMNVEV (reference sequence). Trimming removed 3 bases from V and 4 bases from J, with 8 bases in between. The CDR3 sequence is CASSLLWADTQYF. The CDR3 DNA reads TGTGCCAGCAGTTTGCTCTGGGCAGATACGCAGTATTTT.

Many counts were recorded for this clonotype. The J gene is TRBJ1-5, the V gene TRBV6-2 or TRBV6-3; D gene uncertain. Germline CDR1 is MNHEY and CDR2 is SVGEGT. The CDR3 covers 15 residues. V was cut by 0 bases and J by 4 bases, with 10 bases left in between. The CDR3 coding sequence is TGTGCCAGCAGTTACTCTGGGCAAGGGAATCAGCCCCAGCATTTT. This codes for CASSYSGQGNQPQHF.

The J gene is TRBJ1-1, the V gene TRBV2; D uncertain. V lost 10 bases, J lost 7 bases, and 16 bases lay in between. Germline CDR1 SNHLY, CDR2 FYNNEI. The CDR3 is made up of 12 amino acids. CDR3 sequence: CAKKNRADEAFF. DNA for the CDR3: TGTGCCAAAAAAAACAGAGCTGATGAAGCTTTCTTT.

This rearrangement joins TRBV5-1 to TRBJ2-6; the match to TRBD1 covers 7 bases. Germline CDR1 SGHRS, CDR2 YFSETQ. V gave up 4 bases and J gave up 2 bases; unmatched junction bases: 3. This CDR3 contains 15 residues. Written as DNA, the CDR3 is TGCGCCAGCAGCGCCGACAGGGCTGGGGCCAACGTCCTGACTTTC. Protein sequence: CASSADRAGANVLTF.

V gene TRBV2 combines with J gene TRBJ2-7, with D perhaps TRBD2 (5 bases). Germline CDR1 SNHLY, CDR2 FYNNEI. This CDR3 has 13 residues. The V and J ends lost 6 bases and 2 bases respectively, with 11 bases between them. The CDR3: CASRDWAPYEQYF. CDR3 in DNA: TGTGCCAGCAGGGACTGGGCACCCTACGAGCAGTACTTC. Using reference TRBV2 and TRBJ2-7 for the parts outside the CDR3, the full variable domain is EPEVTQTPSHQVTQMGQEVILRCVPISNHLYFYWYRQILGQKVEFLVSFYNNEISEKSEIFDDQFSVERPDGSNFTLKIRSTKLEDSAMYFCASRDWAPYEQYFGPGTRLTVT.